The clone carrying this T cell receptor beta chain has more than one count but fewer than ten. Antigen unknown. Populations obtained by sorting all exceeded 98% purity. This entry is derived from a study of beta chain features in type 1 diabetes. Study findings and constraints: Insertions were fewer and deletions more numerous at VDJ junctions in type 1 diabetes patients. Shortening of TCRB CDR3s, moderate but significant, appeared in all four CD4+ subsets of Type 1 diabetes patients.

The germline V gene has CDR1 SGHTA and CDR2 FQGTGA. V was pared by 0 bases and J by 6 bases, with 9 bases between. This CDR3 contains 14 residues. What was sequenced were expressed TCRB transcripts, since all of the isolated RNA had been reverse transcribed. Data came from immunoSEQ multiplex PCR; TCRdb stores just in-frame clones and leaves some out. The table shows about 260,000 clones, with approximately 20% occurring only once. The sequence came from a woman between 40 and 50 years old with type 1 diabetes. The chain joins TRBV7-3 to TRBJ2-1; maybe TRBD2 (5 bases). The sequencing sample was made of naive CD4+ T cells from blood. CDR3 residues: CASSLTWERNEQFF. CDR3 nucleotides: TGTGCCAGCAGCTTAACATGGGAGCGCAATGAGCAGTTCTTC.